These T cell receptor beta chains were read from a single sample in a study of cytomegalovirus exposure and HLA in healthy donors. Using immunoSEQ multiplex PCR, the repertoire was profiled, and TCRdb retains in-frame clones only, with some absent. The table has around 190,000 clones, around 77% seen once. Specimen: PBMCs. All receptors derive from a woman between 25 and 40 years old in good health and CMV-seronegative. Both conserved end residues are part of each CDR3.

v_gene: TRBV7-9; CDR3aa: CASSLAGTGFSYEQYF
v_gene: TRBV7-8; CDR3aa: CASSLSPDSSSYEQYF
v_gene: TRBV6-4; CDR3aa: CATDSLYGYTF
v_gene: TRBV27; CDR3aa: CASSLKTGPSYEQYF
v_gene: TRBV5-4; CDR3aa: CASSEGGGNNSPLHF
v_gene: TRBV4-1; CDR3aa: CASSPTQGSYEQYF
v_gene: TRBV2; CDR3aa: CASSEGTRANEKLFF
v_gene: TRBV6-5; CDR3aa: CASSYSGGAGHTEAFF
v_gene: TRBV5-1; CDR3aa: CASSRLVGGGEKLFF
v_gene: TRBV7-7; CDR3aa: CASSFRLAGEQYF
v_gene: TRBV2; CDR3aa: CAIRRRPEAFF
v_gene: TRBV4-1; CDR3aa: CASSLISGTGELFF
v_gene: TRBV10-1; CDR3aa: CASSVSVGNTIYF
v_gene: TRBV5-1; CDR3aa: CASSLESREFF
v_gene: TRBV5-1; CDR3aa: CASSPGTAPNTEAFF
v_gene: TRBV19; CDR3aa: CASWSGQDMAFF
v_gene: TRBV4-1; CDR3aa: CASSQDDGSGETQYF
v_gene: TRBV5-4; CDR3aa: CASSWGGDTEAFF
v_gene: TRBV5-4; CDR3aa: CASSLTSGYEQYF
v_gene: TRBV5-1; CDR3aa: CASSLDGTGGNQPQHF
v_gene: TRBV9; CDR3aa: CASSVLGGSYEQYF
v_gene: TRBV6-5; CDR3aa: CASSTSSGVTEAFF
v_gene: TRBV27; CDR3aa: CASSDQIAGGLNEQFF
v_gene: TRBV6-5; CDR3aa: CASSLGRGLSYEQYF
v_gene: TRBV5-1; CDR3aa: CASSLNTQGDTQYF
v_gene: TRBV28; CDR3aa: CASSLARNLYF
v_gene: TRBV4-1; CDR3aa: CASSQDPAGGAEKLFF
v_gene: TRBV6-5; CDR3aa: CASTKWASGRVRQYF
v_gene: TRBV6-5; CDR3aa: CASSNRGLERETQYF